Below, 10 T cell receptor beta chains from the same sample are listed, as sequenced in a study of blood T cell repertoires in COVID-19. Profiled with immunoSEQ multiplex PCR; TCRdb holds only in-frame clones, not every one. Among 300,000 to 400,000 clones listed, roughly 91% were seen once. Sequencing was performed on peripheral blood. Every receptor here comes from a man between 45 and 60 years old with active or convalescent COVID-19.

This chain links TRBV4-2 with TRBJ2-7; D is unclear. From germline, CDR1 is LGHNA and CDR2 YNFKEQ. The CDR3 spans 15 residues. V lost 1 base and J 5 bases, leaving 15 bases between the germline ends. The CDR3 here is CASSQVPGAPDEQYF. In nucleotides, the CDR3 is TGTGCCAGCAGCCAAGTACCCGGTGCTCCCGACGAGCAGTACTTC.

In this sample, this clone turned up a few times. The chain recombines TRBV24-1 with TRBJ1-2; maybe TRBD1 (5 bases). V was trimmed by 2 bases and J by 9 bases, leaving 9 bases between them. CDR1 and CDR2 from the germline V gene are KGHDR and SFDVKD. The CDR3 sequence is 12 residues long. DNA of the CDR3: TGTGCCACCAGTGATTGGCGACAGAGCTACACCTTC. It codes for CATSDWRQSYTF.

This clone was seen just once. This chain joins TRBV6-5 and TRBJ2-3; 10 bases agree with TRBD1. The CDR3 contains 15 residues. The germline gives CDR1 MNHEY, CDR2 SVGAGI. Trimming cost V 4 bases and J 5 bases; bases outside gene matches: 6. This CDR3 is CASSSGTGVGDTQYF. The CDR3 DNA follows: TGTGCCAGCAGTTCCGGGACAGGGGTGGGAGATACGCAGTATTTT.

The rearrangement links TRBV30 to TRBJ2-7; the match to TRBD1 covers 12 bases. CDR1 is GTSNPN, CDR2 SVGIG, per germline (reference sequence). The CDR3 totals 14 residues. V trimming: 0 bases; J trimming: 6 bases; junction bases outside the gene matches: 3. The CDR3 nucleotides are TGTGCCTGGAGTGTTTGGGACAGGGGGCCCGAGCAGTACTTC. This sequence encodes CAWSVWDRGPEQYF.

This chain links TRBV12-3 or TRBV12-4 with TRBJ2-1, with D possibly being TRBD1 (7 bases). CDR3 size: 13 residues. Trimming took 5 bases from V and 10 from J, leaving 15 bases between them. CDR3 in amino acids: CASSPTGAGEQFF. CDR3 nucleotide sequence: TGTGCCAGCAGTCCCACAGGGGCGGGAGAGCAGTTCTTC.

The chain carries TRBV6-1 and TRBJ2-5, with D perhaps matching TRBD1 (5 bases). V lost 1 base and J lost 2, with 11 bases in between. The CDR3 consists of 15 residues. Germline V lookup: CDR1 MNHNS, CDR2 SASEGT. CDR3 DNA sequence: TGTGCCAGCAGTGAAGATGCAGGGCAGCAAGAGACCCAGTACTTC. It specifies CASSEDAGQQETQYF.

The chain uses TRBV5-1 and TRBJ1-2; D is undetermined. Germline V gene lookup returns CDR1 SGHRS and CDR2 YFSETQ. The CDR3 loop spans 14 amino acids. Trimming cost V 7 bases and J 4 bases, with 17 bases left between them. CDR3 residues: CASSMSPGIYGYTF. The CDR3 nucleotides are TGCGCCAGCTCCATGTCCCCGGGTATCTATGGCTACACCTTC.

The V call is TRBV5-1, the J call TRBJ2-7; TRBD1 matches at 10 bases. J was trimmed by 5 bases and V by 4 bases; bases with no gene match: 6. CDR1 and CDR2 from the germline V gene are SGHRS and YFSETQ. The CDR3 is made up of 14 amino acids. CDR3 sequence reads: CASSASGTGDEQYF. In DNA, the CDR3 is TGCGCCAGCAGCGCGTCCGGGACAGGGGACGAGCAGTACTTC.

CDR3 sequence (DNA): TGTGCCAGTACGGGGACAGGGGGGTTTGGCAATGAGCAGTTCTTC. Encoded protein: CASTGTGGFGNEQFF. The chain recombines TRBV19 with TRBJ2-1; TRBD1 matches at 11 bases. CDR1 is LNHDA and CDR2 is SQIVND in the germline V gene (reference sequence). This CDR3 has 15 residues. Trimming at V came to 7 bases and at J to 6 bases, leaving 8 bases not matched to a gene. Together with reference TRBV19 and TRBJ2-1, the CDR3 gives the full variable domain: DGGITQSPKYLFRKEGQNVTLSCEQNLNHDAMYWYRQDPGQGLRLIYYSQIVNDFQKGDIAEGYSVSREKKESFPLTVTSAQKNPTAFYLCASTGTGGFGNEQFFGPGTRLTVL.

V gene TRBV28 combines with J gene TRBJ1-1; D is unresolved. Trimming shortened V by 8 bases and J by 0 bases, and 13 bases separated the two germline ends. The CDR3 consists of 14 residues. The germline CDR1 and CDR2 sequences are MDHEN and SYDVKM. The CDR3 here is CASSLRSMNTEAFF. The CDR3 DNA follows: TGTGCCAGCTCCCTACGCTCTATGAACACTGAAGCTTTCTTT. Full variable domain (rest looked up from reference TRBV28 and TRBJ1-1): DVKVTQSSRYLVKRTGEKVFLECVQDMDHENMFWYRQDPGLGLRLIYFSYDVKMKEKGDIPEGYSVSREKKERFSLILESASTNQTSMYLCASSLRSMNTEAFFGQGTRLTVV.